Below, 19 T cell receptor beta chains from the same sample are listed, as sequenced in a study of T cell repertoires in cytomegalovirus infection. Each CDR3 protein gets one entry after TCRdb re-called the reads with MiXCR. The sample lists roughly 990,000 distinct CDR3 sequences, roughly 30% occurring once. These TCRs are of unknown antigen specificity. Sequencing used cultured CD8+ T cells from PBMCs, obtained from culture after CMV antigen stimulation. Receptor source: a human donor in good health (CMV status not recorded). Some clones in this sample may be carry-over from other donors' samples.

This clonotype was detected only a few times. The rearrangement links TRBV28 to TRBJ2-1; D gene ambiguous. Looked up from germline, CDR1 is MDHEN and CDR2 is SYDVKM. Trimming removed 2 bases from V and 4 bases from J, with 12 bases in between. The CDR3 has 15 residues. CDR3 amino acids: CASSLRTTPYNEQFF. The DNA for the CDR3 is TGTGCCAGCAGTTTACGTACTACCCCTTACAATGAGCAGTTCTTC.

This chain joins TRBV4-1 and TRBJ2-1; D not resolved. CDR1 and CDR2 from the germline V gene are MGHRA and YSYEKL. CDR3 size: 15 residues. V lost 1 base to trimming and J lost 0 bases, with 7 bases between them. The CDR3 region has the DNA TGCGCCAGCAGCCAAGCGTGGAGCTCCTACAATGAGCAGTTCTTC. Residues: CASSQAWSSYNEQFF.

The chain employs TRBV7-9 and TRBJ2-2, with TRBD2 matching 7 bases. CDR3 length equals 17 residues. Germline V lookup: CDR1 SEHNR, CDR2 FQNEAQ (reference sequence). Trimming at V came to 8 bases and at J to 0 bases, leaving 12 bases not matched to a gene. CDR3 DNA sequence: TGTGCCAGCGAGCCCGCCCCGGGAGGACCGAACACCGGGGAGCTGTTTTTT. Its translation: CASEPAPGGPNTGELFF.

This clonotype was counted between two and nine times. This CDR3 reads CASSEAGRGGRDEQFF. The CDR3 DNA reads as TGTGCCAGCAGTGAAGCGGGGCGGGGGGGCCGGGATGAGCAGTTCTTC. This chain connects TRBV6-1 to TRBJ2-1; 9 bases map to TRBD2. The J segment lost 8 bases and the V segment lost 0 bases, leaving 8 bases of the junction unmatched. Germline V gives CDR1 MNHNS, CDR2 SASEGT. CDR3 length: 16 amino acids.

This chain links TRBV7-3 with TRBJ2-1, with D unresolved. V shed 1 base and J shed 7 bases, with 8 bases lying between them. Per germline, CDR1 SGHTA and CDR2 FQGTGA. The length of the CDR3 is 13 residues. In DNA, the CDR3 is TGTGCCAGCAGCTTAATTCCGCGGAATGAGCAGTTCTTC. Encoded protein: CASSLIPRNEQFF.

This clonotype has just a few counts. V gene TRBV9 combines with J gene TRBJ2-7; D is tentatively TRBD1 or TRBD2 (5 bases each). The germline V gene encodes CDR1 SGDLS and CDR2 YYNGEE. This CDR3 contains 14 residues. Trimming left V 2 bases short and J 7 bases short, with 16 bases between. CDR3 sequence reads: CASSVRDGPWEQYF. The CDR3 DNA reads TGTGCCAGCAGCGTCCGGGACGGACCTTGGGAGCAGTACTTC.

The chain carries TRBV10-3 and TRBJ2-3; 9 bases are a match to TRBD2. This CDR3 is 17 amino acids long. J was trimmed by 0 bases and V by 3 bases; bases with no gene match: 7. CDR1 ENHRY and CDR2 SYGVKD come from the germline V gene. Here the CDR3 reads CAISEASGESSTDTQYF. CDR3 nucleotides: TGTGCCATCAGTGAAGCTAGCGGGGAGAGCAGCACAGATACGCAGTATTTT.

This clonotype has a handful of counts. In DNA form, the CDR3 reads TGTGCCAGCAGCTTAAATCCGGGGGAGGGAACCGGGGAGCTGTTTTTT. This codes for CASSLNPGEGTGELFF. The chain carries TRBV7-6 and TRBJ2-2; 7 bases line up with TRBD2. J was trimmed by 5 bases and V by 2 bases; bases with no gene match: 8. Germline CDR1 is SGHVS and CDR2 is FNYEAQ. The CDR3 runs 16 residues.

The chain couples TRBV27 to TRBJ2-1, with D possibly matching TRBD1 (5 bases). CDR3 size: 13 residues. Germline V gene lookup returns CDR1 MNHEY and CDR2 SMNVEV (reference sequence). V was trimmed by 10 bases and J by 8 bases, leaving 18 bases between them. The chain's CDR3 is CAISSGSIDEQFF. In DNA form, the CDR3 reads TGTGCCATATCTTCAGGGTCGATCGATGAGCAGTTCTTC.

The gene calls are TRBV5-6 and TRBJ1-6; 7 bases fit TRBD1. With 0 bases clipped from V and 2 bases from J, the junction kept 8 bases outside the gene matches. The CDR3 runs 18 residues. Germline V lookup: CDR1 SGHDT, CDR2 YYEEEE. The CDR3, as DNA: TGTGCCAGCAGCTTGGGGGCCGGGACAGATGCCTATAATTCACCCCTCCACTTT. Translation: CASSLGAGTDAYNSPLHF. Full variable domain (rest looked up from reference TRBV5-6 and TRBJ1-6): DAGVTQSPTHLIKTRGQQVTLRCSPKSGHDTVSWYQQALGQGPQFIFQYYEEEERQRGNFPDRFSGHQFPNYSSELNVNALLLGDSALYLCASSLGAGTDAYNSPLHFGNGTRLTVT.

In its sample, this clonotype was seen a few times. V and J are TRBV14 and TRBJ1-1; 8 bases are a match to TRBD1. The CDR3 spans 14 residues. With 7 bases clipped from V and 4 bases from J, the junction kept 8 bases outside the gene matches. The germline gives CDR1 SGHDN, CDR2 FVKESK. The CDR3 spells CASNPWDRSTEAFF. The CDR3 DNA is TGTGCCAGCAACCCATGGGACAGGAGCACTGAAGCTTTCTTT.

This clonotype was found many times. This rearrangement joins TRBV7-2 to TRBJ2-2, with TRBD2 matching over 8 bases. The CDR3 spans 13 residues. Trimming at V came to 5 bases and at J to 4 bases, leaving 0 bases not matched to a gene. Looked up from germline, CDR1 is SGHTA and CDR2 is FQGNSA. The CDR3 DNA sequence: TGTGCCAGCAGCCGGGGGGGCACCGGGGAGCTGTTTTTT. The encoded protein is CASSRGGTGELFF. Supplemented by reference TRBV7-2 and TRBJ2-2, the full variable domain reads GAGVSQSPSNKVTEKGKDVELRCDPISGHTALYWYRQSLGQGLEFLIYFQGNSAPDKSGLPSDRFSAERTGGSVSTLTIQRTQQEDSAVYLCASSRGGTGELFFGEGSRLTVL.

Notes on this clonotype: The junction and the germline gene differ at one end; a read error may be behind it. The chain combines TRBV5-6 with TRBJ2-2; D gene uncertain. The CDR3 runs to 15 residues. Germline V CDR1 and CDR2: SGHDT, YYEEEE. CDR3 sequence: CAGSLLAEDTGELFF. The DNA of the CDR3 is TGTGCCGGCAGCTTGCTGGCCGAGGACACCGGGGAGCTGTTTTTT.

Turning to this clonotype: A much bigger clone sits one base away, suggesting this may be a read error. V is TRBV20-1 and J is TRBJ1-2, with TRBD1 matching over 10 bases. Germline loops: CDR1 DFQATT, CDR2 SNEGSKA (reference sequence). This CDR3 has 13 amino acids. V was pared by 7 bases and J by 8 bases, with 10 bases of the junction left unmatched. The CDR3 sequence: CSVRRQGAGGYTF. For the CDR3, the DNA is TGCAGTGTGAGGAGACAGGGGGCGGGAGGCTACACCTTC.

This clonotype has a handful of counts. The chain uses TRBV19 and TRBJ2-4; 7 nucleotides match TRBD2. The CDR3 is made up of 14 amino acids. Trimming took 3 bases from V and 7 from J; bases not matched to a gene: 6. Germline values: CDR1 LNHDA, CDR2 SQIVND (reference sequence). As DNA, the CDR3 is TGTGCCAGTAGTATTTTGGGAGGGCCCAACATTCAGTACTTC. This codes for CASSILGGPNIQYF.

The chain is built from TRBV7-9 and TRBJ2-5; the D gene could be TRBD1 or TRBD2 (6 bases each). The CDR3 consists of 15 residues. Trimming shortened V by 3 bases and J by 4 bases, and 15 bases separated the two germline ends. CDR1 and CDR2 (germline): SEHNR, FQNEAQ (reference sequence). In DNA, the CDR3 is TGTGCCAGCAGCTTGGGTCGGGGGCTCGGAGAGACCCAGTACTTC. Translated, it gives CASSLGRGLGETQYF.

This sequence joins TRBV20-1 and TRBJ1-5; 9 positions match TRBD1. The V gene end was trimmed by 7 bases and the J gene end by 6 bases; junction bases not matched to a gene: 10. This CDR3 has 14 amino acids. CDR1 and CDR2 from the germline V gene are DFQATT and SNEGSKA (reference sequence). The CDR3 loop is CSVLSDRGRQPQHF. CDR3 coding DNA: TGCAGTGTCCTTTCGGACAGGGGTCGTCAGCCCCAGCATTTT.

CDR3 DNA sequence: TGTGCCAGCAGCTTTCCGACTAGCGGGGGTAGCACAGATACGCAGTATTTT. Translation gives CASSFPTSGGSTDTQYF. The chain couples TRBV7-6 to TRBJ2-3, with 12 bases aligning to TRBD2. With V trimmed by 3 bases and J by 0 bases, 4 bases remained unmatched. Germline V CDR1 and CDR2: SGHVS, FNYEAQ. The CDR3 has 17 amino acids.

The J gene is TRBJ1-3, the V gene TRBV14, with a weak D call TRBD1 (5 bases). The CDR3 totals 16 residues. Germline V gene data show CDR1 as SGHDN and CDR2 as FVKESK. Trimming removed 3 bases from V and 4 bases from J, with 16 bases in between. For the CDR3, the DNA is TGTGCCAGCAGCCACTGGGACGAAAGAGCGGGAAACACCATATATTTT. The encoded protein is CASSHWDERAGNTIYF. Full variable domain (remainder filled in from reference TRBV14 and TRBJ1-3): EAGVTQFPSHSVIEKGQTVTLRCDPISGHDNLYWYRRVMGKEIKFLLHFVKESKQDESGMPNNRFLAERTGGTYSTLKVQPAELEDSGVYFCASSHWDERAGNTIYFGEGSWLTVV.